The rows below give T cell receptor beta chains drawn from one sample of a study of control samples from healthy donors and cancer patients. Sequencing was performed with immunoSEQ multiplex PCR; in TCRdb, only in-frame clones are kept and a portion is missing. The sample lists about 110,000 clones; approximately 84% were seen once. Material for sequencing was blood. The receptor set was obtained from a man younger than 35 in good health. The CDR3 runs from the conserved cysteine through the conserved F or W. D genes are given only for firm matches. Size tells how often a clone was seen (once, few, many) or the class of an expanded clone, and some rows leave it out.

V,D,size,CDR3
TRBV5-1,-,-,CASSPLSWGGNYGYTF
TRBV7-2,-,-,CASSFLTVNTEAFF
TRBV2,-,-,CASSASLAKNTDTQYF
TRBV30,-,-,CAWTGQTNTEAFF
TRBV4-1,-,-,CASSQPDQVGYGYTF
TRBV14,-,-,CASSHRQSSYNSPLHF
TRBV5-1,-,-,CASSLQETQYF
TRBV21-1,-,-,CASSGSGTDRQPQHF
TRBV18,TRBD1,-,CASSPQGQGATDTQYF
TRBV12-3/TRBV12-4,-,-,CASKRQENTEAFF
TRBV30,-,-,CAWNHDGYNSPLHF
TRBV6-2/TRBV6-3,-,-,CASSQTGATNEKLFF
TRBV9,TRBD1,-,CASSERGGTGYTEAFF
TRBV24-1,-,-,CPRNTEAFF
TRBV6-1,TRBD1,-,CASSESDRAGAGNTIYF
TRBV7-9,TRBD1,-,CASSPTGGLTGNTIYF
TRBV7-9,-,-,CASSSGVQNGYTF
TRBV30,-,-,CASAFLLGFSNQPQHF
TRBV24-1,-,few,CATTTEETQYF
TRBV19,TRBD1,-,CASSPWTGGITGELFF
TRBV30,-,-,CAWRGRGKNIQYF
TRBV28,-,-,CASTSGTSYGYTF
TRBV6-1,-,-,CASSEAFISYNEQFF
TRBV6-5,-,-,CASSFRLEETQYF
TRBV5-1,-,few,CASSLVGGGYNEQFF
TRBV7-9,TRBD2,-,CASSPSRLAGARDEQFF
TRBV5-4,-,once,CASSRSRDRNNSPLHF
TRBV18,TRBD2,few,CASSPLGGGDYNEQFF
TRBV5-1,TRBD2,-,CASSPGLAVITDTQYF
TRBV11-1,-,-,CASSLVGDSYEQYF
TRBV30,-,-,CAWSREMNTEAFF
TRBV11-3,-,-,CASSSTEAPTGELFF
TRBV4-1,TRBD2,-,CASSARMARGGLKETQYF
TRBV4-2,-,many,CASSQIGRTDTQYF
TRBV19,-,-,CASSRADGELFF
TRBV19,-,-,CASSTGTPNQPQHF
TRBV28,-,-,CASRGFLAVHEQYF
TRBV20-1,-,-,CSASRGPGSTFRGYTF
TRBV18,-,-,CASSPTSERQPQHF
TRBV7-9,TRBD2,-,CASTIGVAGLEHNEQFF
TRBV5-6,-,-,CASSFGQLIQYF
TRBV7-2,-,-,CASSFDPAPDRRYGYTF
TRBV28,TRBD1,-,CASSTGARNQPQHF
TRBV21-1,-,-,CASRWETEAFF
TRBV7-2,TRBD2,once,CASSLSGGVPNTQYF
TRBV11-3,-,-,CASSLGIGELFF
TRBV27,-,-,CASSIQSSYNSPLHF
TRBV5-5,-,-,CATRGPPYNEQFF
TRBV29-1,-,-,CSVMTRGEQFF
TRBV7-6,TRBD1,-,CASSSGTGSSYEQYF
TRBV28,-,-,CASSLGGYSYNEQFF
TRBV4-3,TRBD1,-,CASSRQGGTGKGYTF
TRBV9,-,-,CASSVGSSSTFDTQYF